The T cell receptor beta chain under discussion was sequenced for a study of blood T cell repertoires in COVID-19. The wider study: T cells, B-cell-depleted T cells, or PBMCs provided the cDNA or gDNA that served as material.

Clones were read by immunoSEQ multiplex PCR, and TCRdb kept only the in-frame ones, dropping some. This table has roughly 180,000 clones, about 81% appearing once. V was cut by 2 bases and J by 6 bases, with 14 bases left in between. This CDR3 contains 13 residues. CDR1 GTSNPN and CDR2 SVGIG come from the germline V gene (reference sequence). The chain has TRBV30 and TRBJ2-7; D perhaps matches TRBD1 (6 bases). The receptor was isolated from a woman aged 80 or over with COVID-19, enrolled during active disease. The sequenced material came from peripheral blood. The CDR3 DNA follows: TGTGCCTGGAGTCAAAGCAGGGGACGCGAGCAGTACTTC. Amino acids: CAWSQSRGREQYF.